This T cell receptor beta chain originates from a study of blood T cells in healthy people across ages. A second about 7 to 11 cycle PCR used barcoded and J-beta primers. From the 5' RACE reads, TCRdb called clonotypes with MiXCR, one entry per CDR3 protein. The table includes 800,000 or so distinct CDR3 sequences, around a quarter detected once. Trimming removed 0 bases from V and 3 bases from J; junction bases left unmatched: 4. Germline assignment: CDR1 LGHNA and CDR2 YSLEER. This CDR3 has 15 amino acids. The same specimen was also included in a second study, on T cells of mothers and their children.

Specimen: blood. The sequence derives from a boy under 18 in good health. The chain combines TRBV4-3 with TRBJ2-5; 7 bases map to TRBD2. CDR3 protein: CASSQEALAEETQYF. In DNA, the CDR3 is TGCGCCAGCAGCCAAGAGGCGCTAGCGGAAGAGACCCAGTACTTC.